This T cell receptor beta chain was obtained from a study of chemoradiotherapy in HPV16-positive cancers. Overall study: Candidate HPV-specific clones and shared TCR motifs came from a couple of HPV16-positive patients. Overall study results and limits: For HPV16-positive patients, expanding HPV-responsive T cells associated with longer recurrence-free survival.

Profiled with immunoSEQ multiplex PCR; TCRdb holds only in-frame clones, not every one. The top ten hold around 10% of the sample, which has over 8,500 clones, around two thirds seen once. This CDR3 region has 14 residues. V was trimmed by 3 bases and J by 8 bases, leaving 14 bases between them. Germline V CDR1 and CDR2: SGHRS, YFSETQ. Only a few counts were recorded for this clone. No antigen is known for it. Repeated repertoire sampling spanned the course of chemoradiotherapy. The TCR sequence derives from a human donor with HPV-associated anogenital cancer. The chain recombines TRBV5-1 with TRBJ2-2, with D perhaps TRBD2 (6 bases). Collection of the sample occurred from a patient who underwent chemoradiotherapy. The CDR3 loop reads CASSYGTLQGELFF. CDR3 nucleotide sequence: TGCGCCAGCAGCTACGGGACTCTTCAGGGGGAGCTGTTTTTT.